This T cell receptor beta chain was retrieved from a study of cytomegalovirus exposure and HLA in healthy donors. The trim removed 2 bases at V and 7 bases at J, leaving 4 bases unmatched. Germline V lookup: CDR1 KGHSH, CDR2 LQKENI. The CDR3 has 14 amino acids. Remarks on this clone: Its antigen is still unknown.

The PCR ran on 60 Vbeta and 13 Jbeta primers. TCRdb keeps only in-frame clones here, not all; method: immunoSEQ multiplex PCR. The data contain roughly 110,000 clones, around 80% of them singletons. Study-level results: Associated with cytomegalovirus, according to the listing, were around 160 TCR beta chains. Later analysis indicated greater clonal expansion among HLA-associated TCR beta chains than among equally common other chains.

The chain is built from TRBV18 and TRBJ2-1, with 8 bases matching TRBD1. Sequencing was done on a sample of PBMCs. This receptor was obtained from a man between 35 and 55 years old in good health and CMV-seronegative. CDR3: CASSPGTGLNEQFF. For the CDR3, the DNA is TGTGCCAGCTCACCAGGGACAGGATTGAATGAGCAGTTCTTC. Using reference TRBV18 and TRBJ2-1 for the parts outside the CDR3, the full variable domain is NAGVMQNPRHLVRRRGQEARLRCSPMKGHSHVYWYRQLPEEGLKFMVYLQKENIIDESGMPKERFSAEFPKEGPSILRIQQVVRGDSAAYFCASSPGTGLNEQFFGPGTRLTVL.